This TCR beta chain was profiled in a study of tumor and adjacent non-tumor tissue in lung cancer. Study background: The cohort had roughly 11 adenocarcinoma, 2 squamous cell and 1 small cell patients. Findings and caveats of the study: Patients with more diverse tumor TCRs had worse survival. Tumor tissue had significantly higher TCR diversity than normal lung.

A modified ARM-PCR protocol with three rounds of nested PCR amplified TCRbeta. A single record per CDR3 protein comes from TCRdb applying MiXCR to the multiplex PCR reads. This sample has 60,000 or so distinct CDR3 sequences, with 61% found just once. Trimming stripped 1 base from V and 4 bases from J, with 11 bases between. This CDR3 has 15 amino acids. About this clonotype: Its antigen is unknown.

The template was RNA from unsorted bulk tissue. More than 3 cm separated this lung sample from the edge of the tumor. The sample comprised distant non-tumor lung tissue. The origin of this receptor is a man in his sixties or seventies with non-small cell lung cancer. The chain recombines TRBV12-3 or TRBV12-4 with TRBJ1-5, with D maybe TRBD1 (5 bases). The CDR3 spells CASSLGRGMNQPQHF. CDR3 in DNA: TGTGCCAGCAGTTTAGGGCGGGGCATGAATCAGCCCCAGCATTTT.